The clone carrying this T cell receptor (beta chain) was seen once. What it binds is unknown. This CDR3 region has 17 residues. V shed 0 bases and J 3 bases; nucleotides not matched to a gene: 10. Germline V gene sequence: CDR1 SGDLS, CDR2 YYNGEE. Deep was the level at which the assay was run. Sequencing was performed with immunoSEQ multiplex PCR; in TCRdb, only in-frame clones are kept and a portion is missing. The sample includes under 600,000 clones, about 80% seen only once; the top ten take around 12%. This record belongs to a study of shared clonotypes between healthy human individuals. Turning to the study itself: In total, the donors were two women and three men aged 18 to 49. Study outcomes and limitations: Depth of sequencing was expected to influence donor clonotype sharing.

Genomic DNA for unsorted samples was obtained from approximately 100 million PBMCs. Source material: PBMCs. This chain links TRBV9 with TRBJ2-3; 7 bases map to TRBD2. The sequence was obtained from a woman aged 40-49 years in good health. Some clones in this sample may be carry-over from other donors' samples. The CDR3 sequence is CASSVGPGDYLTDTQYF. In nucleotides, the CDR3 is TGTGCCAGCAGCGTAGGCCCTGGGGACTACCTAACAGATACGCAGTATTTT.